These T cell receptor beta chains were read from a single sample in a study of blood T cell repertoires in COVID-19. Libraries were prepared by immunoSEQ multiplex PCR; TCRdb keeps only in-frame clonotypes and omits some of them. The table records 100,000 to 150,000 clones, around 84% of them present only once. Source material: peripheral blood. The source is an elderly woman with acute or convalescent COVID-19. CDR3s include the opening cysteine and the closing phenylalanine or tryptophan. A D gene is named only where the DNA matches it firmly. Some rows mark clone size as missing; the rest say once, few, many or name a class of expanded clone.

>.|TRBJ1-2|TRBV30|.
TGTGCCTGGACGGGGTACTATGGCTACACCTTC
CAWTGYYGYTF
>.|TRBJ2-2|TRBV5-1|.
TGCGCCAGCAGCCTCGGCGACAGTCTGGGCTCCGGGGAGCTGTTTTTT
CASSLGDSLGSGELFF
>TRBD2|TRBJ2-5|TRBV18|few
TGTGCCAGCTCACTCATAGCGGGGCAAGAGACCCAGTACTTC
CASSLIAGQETQYF
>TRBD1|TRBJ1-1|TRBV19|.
TGTGCCAGTAGTCCCCTGGACAGGGTCATGAACACTGAAGCTTTCTTT
CASSPLDRVMNTEAFF
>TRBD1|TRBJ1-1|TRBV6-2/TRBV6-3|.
TGTGCCAGCAGTCGGAGGGGGCTCTTTGGGACAGGGCACTCGAACACTGAAGCTTTCTTT
CASSRRGLFGTGHSNTEAFF
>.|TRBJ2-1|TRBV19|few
TGTGCCAGTAGTATGGGCTTCCTAGCAAACTACAATGAGCAGTTCTTC
CASSMGFLANYNEQFF
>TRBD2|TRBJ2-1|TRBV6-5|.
TGTGCCAGCACCCCGGGGGGAATATCCAACAATGAGCAGTTCTTC
CASTPGGISNNEQFF
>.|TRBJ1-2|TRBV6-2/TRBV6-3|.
TGTGCCAGCAGTTACTCGCGGGTGCCCTTGAACTATGGCTACACCTTC
CASSYSRVPLNYGYTF
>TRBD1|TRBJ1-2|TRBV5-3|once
TGTGCCAGAAGCCCCGTCGACAGGGGCCACTATGGCTACACCTTC
CARSPVDRGHYGYTF
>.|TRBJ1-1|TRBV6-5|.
TGTGCCAGCAGCCCCTACAGCCTTATGAACACTGAAGCTTTCTTT
CASSPYSLMNTEAFF
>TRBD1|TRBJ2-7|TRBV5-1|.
TGCGCCAGCAGCCCCCGTGGGACAGGGGAAGGCGAGCAGTACTTC
CASSPRGTGEGEQYF
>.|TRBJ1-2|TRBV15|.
TGTGCCACCAGCAGACCCGGGACACCCTCTAACTATGGCTACACCTTC
CATSRPGTPSNYGYTF
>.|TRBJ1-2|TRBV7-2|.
TGTGCCAGCAGCTCCGGACAGTCCGGCTACACCTTC
CASSSGQSGYTF
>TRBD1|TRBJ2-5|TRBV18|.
TGTGCCAGCTCACTACGACAGGGCCAAGAGACCCAGTACTTC
CASSLRQGQETQYF
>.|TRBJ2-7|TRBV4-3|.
TGCGCCAGCAGCCTAGATACGGGGGAGCAGTACTTC
CASSLDTGEQYF
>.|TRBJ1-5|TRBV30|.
TGTGCCTGGAGTGGGGCTAGCAATCAGCCCCAGCATTTT
CAWSGASNQPQHF
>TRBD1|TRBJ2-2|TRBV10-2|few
TGCGCCAGCAGTTGGGACAGGGCCAACGCGAACACCGGGGAGCTGTTTTTT
CASSWDRANANTGELFF
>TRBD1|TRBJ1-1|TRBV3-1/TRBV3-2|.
TGTGCCAGCAGCCCCCGGACAGGGAAAACTGAAGCTTTCTTT
CASSPRTGKTEAFF
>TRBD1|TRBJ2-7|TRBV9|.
TGTGCCAGCAGCGTGGATACAGGGGACGGTTACGAGCAGTACTTC
CASSVDTGDGYEQYF
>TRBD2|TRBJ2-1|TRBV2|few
TGTGCCAGCAGTGGGGCTAGCGGGGGATATTACAATGAGCAGTTCTTC
CASSGASGGYYNEQFF
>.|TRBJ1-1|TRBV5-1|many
TGCGCCAGCAGCTTGGGTGGGGGCGAAAACACTGAAGCTTTCTTT
CASSLGGGENTEAFF
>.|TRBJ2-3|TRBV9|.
TGTGCCAGCAGCGTACTGGGCTATCAGGATACGCAGTATTTT
CASSVLGYQDTQYF